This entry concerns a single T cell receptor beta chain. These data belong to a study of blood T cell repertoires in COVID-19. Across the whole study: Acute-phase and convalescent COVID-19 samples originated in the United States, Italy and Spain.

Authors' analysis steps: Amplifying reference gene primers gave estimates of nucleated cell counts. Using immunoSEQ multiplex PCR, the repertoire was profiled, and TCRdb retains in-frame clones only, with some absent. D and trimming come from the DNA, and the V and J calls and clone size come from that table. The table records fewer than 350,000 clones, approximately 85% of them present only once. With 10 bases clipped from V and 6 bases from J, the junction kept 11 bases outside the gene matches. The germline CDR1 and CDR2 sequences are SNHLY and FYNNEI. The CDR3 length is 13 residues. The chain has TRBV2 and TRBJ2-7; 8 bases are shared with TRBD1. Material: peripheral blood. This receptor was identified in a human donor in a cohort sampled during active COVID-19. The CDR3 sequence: CATRLDRGSEQYF. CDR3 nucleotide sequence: TGTGCCACTCGATTAGACAGGGGTAGCGAGCAGTACTTC.